This T cell receptor beta chain was found in a study of breast tumors, draining lymph nodes, adjacent tissues. Points on this clonotype: The target antigen is unknown. A read error may explain this, as a much larger clone is one base away.

Samples came from axillary lymph nodes draining the breast cancer. Notes on the study in general: Tumor and nontumor repertoires were significantly more similar in luminal-like than in basal-like breast cancer. Tumor TCR diversity was below lymph nodes but above nontumor tissue.

TCRdb re-called the multiplex PCR reads through MiXCR, storing one row per CDR3 protein. In the table there are 200,000 to 300,000 distinct CDR3 sequences, 30% of which are singletons. Sequenced material: axillary lymph node tissue. This TCR was sampled from a female donor with breast cancer. Some clones in this sample may be carry-over from other donors' samples.

The CDR3 DNA is TGTGCCAGCAGTTTGACTAACGGGAGGCGGACAGATACGCAGTATTTT. The encoded protein is CASSLTNGRRTDTQYF. The V call is TRBV12-3 or TRBV12-4, the J call TRBJ2-3; 7 nucleotides agree with TRBD2. The CDR3 runs 16 residues. The V gene end was trimmed by 3 bases and the J gene end by 3 bases; junction bases not matched to a gene: 9.